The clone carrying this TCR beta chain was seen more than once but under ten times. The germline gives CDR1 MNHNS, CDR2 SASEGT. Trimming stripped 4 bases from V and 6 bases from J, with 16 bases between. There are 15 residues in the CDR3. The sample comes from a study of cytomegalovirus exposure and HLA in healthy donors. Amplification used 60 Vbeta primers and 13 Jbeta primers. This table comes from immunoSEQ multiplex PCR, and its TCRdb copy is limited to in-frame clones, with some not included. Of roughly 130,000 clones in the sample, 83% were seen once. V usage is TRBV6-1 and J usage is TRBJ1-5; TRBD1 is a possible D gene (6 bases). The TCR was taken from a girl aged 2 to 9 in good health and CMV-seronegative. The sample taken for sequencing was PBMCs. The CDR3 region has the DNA TGTGCCAGCAGTGCCAACAGGGCGGCGGGTCAGCCCCAGCATTTT. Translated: CASSANRAAGQPQHF.